This entry concerns a single T cell receptor beta chain. This sample is part of a study of blood T cell repertoires in COVID-19. V dropped 11 bases and J dropped 8; count of bases not matched to a gene: 14. The CDR3 covers 16 residues. Germline CDR1 and CDR2: ENHRY and SYGVKD. Per the original data handling: Amplifying reference gene primers gave estimates of nucleated cell counts. Profiling relied on immunoSEQ multiplex PCR, and the TCRdb table lists in-frame clones only, not all of them. The DNA gave D and trimming, while V, J and clone size come from that table. Of about 190,000 clones in the sample, 85% to 90% were seen once.

V is TRBV10-3 and J is TRBJ1-6; 11 bases line up with TRBD1. Sequenced input: peripheral blood. The sequence was obtained from a woman between 18 and 29 years old who had recovered from COVID-19. The CDR3 nucleotides are TGTGCCGTAAAAGGCGCCGGGACAGGGGGTTATTCACCCCTCCACTTT. Encoded protein: CAVKGAGTGGYSPLHF.